The 9 T cell receptor beta chains listed next were all sequenced from one sample in a study of blood T cells in healthy people across ages. Together with a sample-barcoded 5' primer, a J-beta primer mix was included in a second PCR lasting roughly 7 to 11 cycles. TCRdb analysed the 5' RACE reads with MiXCR anew, one entry per CDR3 protein. Counted here are about 2 million distinct CDR3 sequences, less than 50% occurring once; the ten biggest clones make up over 2%. The specimen sequenced was blood. These receptors all come from a woman aged 40-49 years in good health.

The rearrangement uses TRBV19 and TRBJ2-3, with 9 bases that match TRBD2. Germline V lookup: CDR1 LNHDA, CDR2 SQIVND (reference sequence). V trimming: 5 bases; J trimming: 4 bases; junction bases outside the gene matches: 10. The CDR3 has 16 residues. DNA for the CDR3: TGTGCCAGTAGTGCTTTCCCTAGCGGGGTATCAGATACGCAGTATTTT. Residues: CASSAFPSGVSDTQYF.

The rearrangement uses TRBV7-2 and TRBJ1-6; D is unresolved. Germline CDR1 and CDR2: SGHTA and FQGNSA. CDR3 length: 11 residues. The germline V and J ends were trimmed by 10 bases and 4 bases, with 5 bases remaining between them. The CDR3 here is CATSYNSPLHF. The CDR3 DNA is TGTGCCACCTCTTATAATTCACCCCTCCACTTT.

The chain joins TRBV7-2 to TRBJ2-3; 10 bases align to TRBD2. From germline, CDR1 is SGHTA and CDR2 FQGNSA. The CDR3 totals 14 residues. Trimming cost V 6 bases and J 6 bases; bases outside gene matches: 6. In nucleotides, the CDR3 is TGTGCCAGCAGTGACCGGACTAGCGGTGATACGCAGTATTTT. Translation: CASSDRTSGDTQYF.

This clonotype was detected only a few times. The chain uses TRBV28 and TRBJ2-1; 15 positions match TRBD2. With 1 base clipped from V and 1 base from J, the junction kept 5 bases outside the gene matches. Germline V gives CDR1 MDHEN, CDR2 SYDVKM. The CDR3 length is 19 residues. CDR3 protein: CASSLYGTSGGPSYNEQFF. CDR3 sequence (DNA): TGTGCCAGCAGTTTATACGGGACTAGCGGGGGGCCTTCCTACAATGAGCAGTTCTTC.

V gene TRBV5-6 combines with J gene TRBJ1-2; D ambiguous. There are 15 residues in the CDR3. Deletions cut 5 bases from V and 8 bases from J, with 22 bases between. The germline V gene encodes CDR1 SGHDT and CDR2 YYEEEE. CDR3 sequence reads: CASRPDGAFLPGYTF. Here the CDR3 DNA reads TGTGCCAGCAGACCGGACGGCGCGTTCCTCCCCGGCTACACCTTC.

This clonotype occurred a few times. The rearrangement uses TRBV4-3 and TRBJ2-7; 10 nucleotides match TRBD1. CDR1 and CDR2 (germline): LGHNA, YSLEER. Trimming removed 1 base from V and 1 base from J; junction bases left unmatched: 10. This CDR3 has 18 residues. The CDR3 loop is CASSQGRFRQGASYEQYF. For the CDR3, the DNA is TGCGCCAGCAGCCAAGGAAGGTTTCGACAGGGGGCATCCTACGAGCAGTACTTC.

The chain's CDR3 is CASSVGTSGGEANTGELFF. The DNA for the CDR3 is TGTGCCAGCAGCGTGGGGACTAGTGGGGGAGAAGCGAACACCGGGGAGCTGTTTTTT. This chain connects TRBV9 to TRBJ2-2; TRBD2 agrees at 8 bases. Germline-derived CDR1 and CDR2 are SGDLS and YYNGEE. The CDR3 totals 19 residues. With V trimmed by 2 bases and J by 0 bases, 12 bases remained unmatched.

This clonotype was seen more than once but under ten times. The chain joins TRBV12-5 to TRBJ2-5; D is uncertain. Germline-derived CDR1 and CDR2 are LGHNT and FRNRAP. The ends were cut back, 2 bases at V and 4 bases at J, with 11 bases in the middle. This CDR3 is 14 amino acids long. The CDR3 coding sequence is TGTGCTAGTGGTTTGACCTCCAGTACAGAGACCCAGTACTTC. Protein sequence: CASGLTSSTETQYF.

V usage is TRBV27 and J usage is TRBJ2-7; D gene unclear. The CDR3 runs 11 residues. In germline, CDR1 is MNHEY, CDR2 SMNVEV (reference sequence). V was trimmed by 7 bases and J by 1 base, leaving 5 bases between them. The CDR3, as DNA: TGTGCCAGCACTTATTCCTACGAGCAGTACTTC. As protein: CASTYSYEQYF.